The 29 T cell receptor beta chains given below trace back to one sample, sequenced in a study of human T cells and chemical hapten exposure. Time point reported: healthy volunteer bleed at 6 weeks. Total RNA extraction was carried out from unfractionated whole blood. TCRdb re-analysed the RACE reads in MiXCR, keeping a single row per CDR3 protein. The sample lists some 40,000 distinct CDR3 sequences, 3.7% occurring once. Sequencing input: whole blood. Receptor source: a human donor in good health. Some clones in this sample may be carry-over from other donors' samples.

Turning to this clonotype: A much bigger clone sits one base away, suggesting this may be a read error. This chain joins TRBV9 and TRBJ1-1; D uncertain. V dropped 3 bases and J dropped 4 bases, with 13 bases sitting between them. The germline CDR1 and CDR2 sequences are SGDLS and YYNGEE. The CDR3 totals 14 residues. This chain's CDR3 is CASSAGRLSTEAFF. The CDR3 nucleotides are TGTGCCAGCAGCGCAGGACGGCTGAGCACTGAAGCTTTCTTT.

This clonotype has just a few counts. The chain employs TRBV5-5 and TRBJ2-3; D is undetermined. Trimming took off 4 bases at V and 2 bases at J, with 11 bases between the two ends. CDR3 size: 14 residues. Germline V gene lookup returns CDR1 SGHKS and CDR2 YYEKEE (reference sequence). The CDR3: CASSTRAVTDTQYF. CDR3 sequence (DNA): TGTGCCAGCAGCACCCGGGCCGTCACAGATACGCAGTATTTT.

This clonotype showed up many times. The V call is TRBV3-1, the J call TRBJ2-1; TRBD2 matches 8 bases. The germline gives CDR1 LGHDT, CDR2 YNNKEL (reference sequence). Trimming took 7 bases from V and 8 from J; bases not matched to a gene: 16. The CDR3 is 16 amino acids. CDR3 sequence reads: CASTDTGGGRSYEQFF. The CDR3 nucleotides are TGTGCCAGCACCGATACCGGGGGCGGGAGGTCCTATGAGCAGTTCTTC.

This clonotype is medium-sized by share. The chain couples TRBV10-3 to TRBJ2-3, with TRBD2 matching over 10 bases. The V segment lost 8 bases and the J segment 1 base; nucleotides outside the gene matches: 0. The germline V gene encodes CDR1 ENHRY and CDR2 SYGVKD. CDR3 length equals 13 residues. This CDR3 reads CAILAGGTDTQYF. DNA of the CDR3: TGTGCCATCCTAGCGGGAGGCACAGATACGCAGTATTTT.

This clonotype was picked up many times. The chain uses TRBV10-1 and TRBJ1-1; no definite D call. The CDR3 sequence is 13 residues long. Trimming shortened V by 7 bases and J by 6 bases, and 15 bases separated the two germline ends. Germline V gene sequence: CDR1 WNHNN, CDR2 SYGVQD (reference sequence). The CDR3 sequence is CASTRTGSSEAFF. CDR3 coding DNA: TGCGCCAGCACCAGAACGGGGTCCTCTGAAGCTTTCTTT.

This clonotype turned up a few times. The chain has TRBV29-1 and TRBJ2-7, with D possibly TRBD1 on 6 matching bases. Germline CDR1 and CDR2: SQVTM and ANQGSEA. Trimming removed 7 bases at V and 9 bases at J, with 16 bases between. The CDR3 contains 11 residues. CDR3 in amino acids: CSGKDTGWQYF. As DNA, the CDR3 is TGCAGCGGCAAAGATACAGGGTGGCAGTACTTC.

CDR3 DNA sequence: TGTGCCAGCAGGAGGGGGGACATGAACACTGAAGCTTTCTTT. This encodes CASRRGDMNTEAFF. This chain connects TRBV12-3 or TRBV12-4 to TRBJ1-1; D possibly corresponds to TRBD1 (6 bases). Trimming stripped 6 bases from V and 0 bases from J, with 11 bases between. The CDR3 consists of 14 residues.

This clonotype came up many times. The rearrangement links TRBV2 to TRBJ1-2; D uncertain. Germline CDR1 reads SNHLY; CDR2 reads FYNNEI. This CDR3 has 14 residues. V was cut by 0 bases and J by 4 bases, with 9 bases left in between. The CDR3 sequence is CASSEARPSYGYTF. The CDR3, as DNA: TGTGCCAGCAGTGAAGCGCGGCCTTCCTATGGCTACACCTTC.

This clonotype was detected ten times or more. The chain carries TRBV25-1 and TRBJ1-1; D unresolved. The CDR3 spans 14 residues. Germline CDR1 MGHDK, CDR2 SYGVNS. V dropped 7 bases and J dropped 4 bases, with 16 bases sitting between them. CDR3: CASTKGPGVTEAFF. CDR3 sequence (DNA): TGTGCCAGCACCAAGGGCCCAGGAGTCACTGAAGCTTTCTTT.

This clonotype was seen a few times. The V call is TRBV18, the J call TRBJ1-1; D may be TRBD1 (5 bases). The V and J ends lost 3 bases and 6 bases respectively, with 14 bases between them. The length of the CDR3 is 14 residues. Germline V gives CDR1 KGHSH, CDR2 LQKENI. CDR3 DNA sequence: TGTGCCAGCTCACCGCGGCAGGGAGGGGCTGAAGCTTTCTTT. Translation gives CASSPRQGGAEAFF.

This clonotype has only a few counts. The rearrangement uses TRBV6-2 or TRBV6-3 and TRBJ1-1; D uncertain. V was pared by 2 bases and J by 7 bases, with 26 bases between. CDR1 MNHEY and CDR2 SVGEGT come from the germline V gene. The CDR3 is 18 amino acids. The CDR3 is CASSYGQDSHLRTVEAFF. CDR3 bases: TGTGCCAGCAGTTACGGGCAGGATTCACATCTGAGGACGGTTGAAGCTTTCTTT.

There are a few counts of this clonotype. The chain uses TRBV5-1 and TRBJ2-2; 10 nucleotides match TRBD2. J gave up 5 bases and V 4 bases, and 8 bases lay outside the gene matches. The CDR3 is 16 residues long. Germline V gives CDR1 SGHRS, CDR2 YFSETQ. In nucleotides, the CDR3 is TGCGCCAGCAGCAGCCGGACTAGCGGAAGTACCGGGGAGCTGTTTTTT. Protein sequence: CASSSRTSGSTGELFF.

This clonotype showed up many times. The chain joins TRBV12-5 to TRBJ2-7, with D unclear. The germline V gene encodes CDR1 LGHNT and CDR2 FRNRAP. The CDR3 totals 12 residues. With 7 bases removed from V and 6 bases from J, the gap between germline ends came to 13 bases. The CDR3 protein is CASATTPGEQYF. The CDR3 region has the DNA TGTGCTAGTGCCACCACGCCGGGCGAGCAGTACTTC.

This clonotype has ten or more counts. J is TRBJ2-1 and V is TRBV11-2, with TRBD1 matching over 7 bases. Per the germline V gene, CDR1 is SGHAT and CDR2 is FQNNGV. The CDR3 consists of 15 residues. After removal of 5 bases from V and 7 bases from J, the junction contained 11 bases not matched to a gene. The CDR3 here is CASSRLRTGNNEQFF. In nucleotides, the CDR3 is TGTGCCAGCAGCAGACTCCGGACAGGAAATAATGAGCAGTTCTTC.

This clonotype has just a few counts. The rearrangement links TRBV28 to TRBJ2-3, with TRBD2 as a possible D gene (6 bases). The V end lost 3 bases, the J end lost 1 base, and 17 bases lay between the germline ends. The CDR3 contains 17 residues. CDR1 is MDHEN and CDR2 is SYDVKM in the germline V gene. The CDR3 loop reads CASSFGRGVLGTDTQYF. The CDR3 DNA is TGTGCCAGCAGTTTCGGGCGGGGAGTACTCGGCACAGATACGCAGTATTTT.

Concerning this clonotype: Mismatch with germline at one junction end may stem from a read error. This chain joins TRBV20-1 and TRBJ1-1, with no clear D. This CDR3 is built from 12 residues. Germline V gene lookup returns CDR1 DFQATT and CDR2 SNEGSKA (reference sequence). CDR3 residues: CRARDPNTEAFF. Here the CDR3 DNA reads TGCAGAGCTAGAGACCCAAACACTGAAGCTTTCTTT.

Ten or more counts support this clonotype. CDR3 region: CASSEGAGANVLTF. As DNA, the CDR3 is TGTGCCAGCAGTGAGGGGGCTGGGGCCAACGTCCTGACTTTC. This chain connects TRBV6-1 to TRBJ2-6; D may match TRBD1 or TRBD2 (5 bases each). Germline V gene lookup returns CDR1 MNHNS and CDR2 SASEGT. V dropped 3 bases and J dropped 2 bases, with 5 bases sitting between them. CDR3 length: 14 residues.

This clonotype showed up many times. The V call is TRBV3-1, the J call TRBJ2-3; 7 bases line up with TRBD2. The J segment lost 0 bases and the V segment lost 4 bases, leaving 7 bases of the junction unmatched. The CDR3 is 16 residues long. CDR1 and CDR2 (germline): LGHDT, YNNKEL (reference sequence). The CDR3 DNA follows: TGTGCCAGCAGCCCGACTAGCTGGTATAGCACAGATACGCAGTATTTT. This translates into CASSPTSWYSTDTQYF.

In its sample, this clonotype was seen many times. The genes are TRBV11-1 and TRBJ2-7; no definite D call. V was clipped by 5 bases and J by 3 bases, with 11 bases between them. Germline V gene lookup returns CDR1 SGHAT and CDR2 FQDESV (reference sequence). The CDR3 totals 13 residues. The CDR3 sequence: CASSRSTVYEQYF. The DNA of the CDR3 is TGTGCCAGCAGCCGCAGTACGGTCTACGAGCAGTACTTC.

This clonotype occurred many times. This chain links TRBV12-3 or TRBV12-4 with TRBJ1-3; the D is unclear. The ends were cut back, 1 base at V and 0 bases at J, with 7 bases in the middle. The CDR3 length is 15 residues. In DNA form, the CDR3 reads TGTGCCAGCAGTTTAGTCTCCATCTCTGGAAACACCATATATTTT. Translated: CASSLVSISGNTIYF.

This clonotype occurred a few times. This chain connects TRBV20-1 to TRBJ1-1; a possible D gene is TRBD1 (6 bases). CDR3 length equals 11 residues. Germline V gene data show CDR1 as DFQATT and CDR2 as SNEGSKA (reference sequence). V lost 3 bases, J lost 8 bases, and 10 bases lay in between. CDR3 region: CSARYDREAFF. The DNA of the CDR3 is TGCAGTGCTAGGTACGACAGGGAAGCTTTCTTT.

This clonotype was recorded many times. The J gene is TRBJ2-3, the V gene TRBV7-2, with TRBD2 matching over 9 bases. Germline V gene lookup returns CDR1 SGHTA and CDR2 FQGNSA. The CDR3 length is 15 residues. V shed 6 bases, J shed 1 base, and the junction held 5 bases outside the gene matches. CDR3 DNA: TGTGCCAGCAGGTTTACTAGCGGGCGCACAGATACGCAGTATTTT. The encoded protein is CASRFTSGRTDTQYF.

This clonotype was picked up a small number of times. The V gene is TRBV14, the J gene TRBJ2-7, with D hard to call. V lost 0 bases to trimming and J lost 0 bases, with 6 bases between them. Germline lookup yields CDR1 SGHDN and CDR2 FVKESK. The CDR3 is 14 amino acids. CDR3 DNA sequence: TGTGCCAGCAGCCAAGAGCAGCCCTCCTACGAGCAGTACTTC. This sequence encodes CASSQEQPSYEQYF. Looking up the rest from reference TRBV14 and TRBJ2-7 gives the full variable domain: EAGVTQFPSHSVIEKGQTVTLRCDPISGHDNLYWYRRVMGKEIKFLLHFVKESKQDESGMPNNRFLAERTGGTYSTLKVQPAELEDSGVYFCASSQEQPSYEQYFGPGTRLTVT.

This clonotype was detected many times. V gene TRBV18 combines with J gene TRBJ1-5; D may be TRBD1 (6 bases). Germline V lookup: CDR1 KGHSH, CDR2 LQKENI. The CDR3 covers 14 residues. V shed 3 bases and J shed 3 bases, with 9 bases lying between them. CDR3 nucleotides: TGTGCCAGCTCACCGGACAGTACCAATCAGCCCCAGCATTTT. As protein: CASSPDSTNQPQHF.

This clonotype came up many times. This chain links TRBV6-6 with TRBJ2-6; maybe TRBD1 (6 bases). Trimming left V 9 bases short and J 0 bases short, with 15 bases between. Germline assignment: CDR1 MNHNY and CDR2 SVGAGI (reference sequence). This CDR3 has 16 residues. The CDR3: CASRDRTTSGANVLTF. CDR3 coding DNA: TGTGCCAGTCGCGACAGGACCACCTCTGGGGCCAACGTCCTGACTTTC.

In its sample, this clonotype was seen many times. The chain uses TRBV2 and TRBJ2-3; D uncertain. Trimming removed 6 bases from V and 2 bases from J, with 6 bases in between. Per the germline V gene, CDR1 is SNHLY and CDR2 is FYNNEI. The CDR3 totals 12 residues. In nucleotides, the CDR3 is TGTGCCAGCAGCCTCGCCACAGATACGCAGTATTTT. Protein sequence: CASSLATDTQYF.

The rearrangement uses TRBV6-5 and TRBJ1-1; 9 nucleotides match TRBD1. V shed 0 bases and J 1 base; nucleotides not matched to a gene: 12. The V gene's germline CDR1 is MNHEY and CDR2 SVGAGI. The CDR3 sequence is 19 residues long. In DNA form, the CDR3 reads TGTGCCAGCAGTTACTCAACCCCGGGACAGGGTAGGGGGAACACTGAAGCTTTCTTT. This codes for CASSYSTPGQGRGNTEAFF.

This clonotype has at least ten counts. The gene calls are TRBV7-2 and TRBJ2-7; 13 bases line up with TRBD2. V lost 5 bases to trimming and J lost 11 bases; unmatched junction nucleotides: 9. The germline CDR1 and CDR2 sequences are SGHTA and FQGNSA. CDR3 length: 14 residues. The CDR3 bases are TGTGCCAGCAGCCTGGGACTAGCGGGATCGGGGGAGTACTTC. Protein: CASSLGLAGSGEYF.

This clonotype was seen repeatedly, ten times or more. The rearrangement uses TRBV6-6 and TRBJ2-3; D is ambiguous. From germline, CDR1 is MNHNY and CDR2 SVGAGI (reference sequence). This CDR3 has 12 amino acids. Trimming took 6 bases from V and 6 from J, leaving 10 bases between them. The CDR3, as DNA: TGTGCCAGCAGACTTACGTCGGATACGCAGTATTTT. Its protein is CASRLTSDTQYF.